This is a list of T cell receptor beta chains from one sample in a study of blood T cells in healthy people across ages. TCRdb re-analysed the 5' RACE reads in MiXCR, keeping a single row per CDR3 protein. The sample has approximately 730,000 distinct CDR3 sequences; more than 40% are singletons. The sample comprised blood. The source is a woman aged 55-70 years in good health. Each CDR3 is given with its conserved first and last residue. The D gene is left open where the match is weak. Clone size is given for some rows only: seen once, a few or many times, or a class if the clone is expanded.

j_call: TRBJ2-1; clone_size: few; d_call: -; v_call: TRBV12-5; cdr3_aa: CASGLVRGDQVNNEQFF; cdr3_nt: TGTGCTAGTGGTTTGGTACGAGGGGACCAGGTTAACAATGAGCAGTTCTTC
j_call: TRBJ2-1; clone_size: -; d_call: TRBD2; v_call: TRBV3-1; cdr3_aa: CASSQRYTSGRNEQFF; cdr3_nt: TGTGCCAGCAGCCAAAGATATACTAGCGGGAGAAATGAGCAGTTCTTC
j_call: TRBJ2-7; clone_size: -; d_call: -; v_call: TRBV7-3; cdr3_aa: CASSLMPADVYEQYF; cdr3_nt: TGTGCCAGCAGCTTAATGCCGGCAGATGTCTACGAGCAGTACTTC
j_call: TRBJ2-3; clone_size: -; d_call: TRBD1; v_call: TRBV7-6; cdr3_aa: CASSSSFGQGADTQYF; cdr3_nt: TGTGCCAGCAGCTCAAGCTTTGGACAGGGGGCAGATACGCAGTATTTT
j_call: TRBJ2-7; clone_size: -; d_call: TRBD1; v_call: TRBV28; cdr3_aa: CASSTRDSTYEQYF; cdr3_nt: TGTGCCAGCAGTACCCGGGACAGCACCTACGAGCAGTACTTC
j_call: TRBJ2-7; clone_size: -; d_call: -; v_call: TRBV28; cdr3_aa: CASSRSGSEQYF; cdr3_nt: TGTGCCAGCAGTCGGTCAGGGAGCGAGCAGTACTTC
j_call: TRBJ2-1; clone_size: -; d_call: TRBD2; v_call: TRBV4-3; cdr3_aa: CASSQTSGTQETQFF; cdr3_nt: TGCGCCAGCAGCCAAACTAGCGGGACCCAAGAGACCCAGTTCTTC
j_call: TRBJ2-7; clone_size: -; d_call: TRBD1; v_call: TRBV9; cdr3_aa: CASSVRGTGYEQYF; cdr3_nt: TGTGCCAGCAGCGTAAGGGGGACAGGCTACGAGCAGTACTTC
j_call: TRBJ2-7; clone_size: few; d_call: -; v_call: TRBV3-1; cdr3_aa: CASSLPTEGSYEQYF; cdr3_nt: TGTGCCAGCAGCCTACCGACAGAGGGATCCTACGAGCAGTACTTC
j_call: TRBJ1-4; clone_size: -; d_call: -; v_call: TRBV9; cdr3_aa: CASSGRPGSVNEKLFF; cdr3_nt: TGTGCCAGCAGCGGCAGACCAGGGTCGGTTAATGAGAAACTGTTTTTT
j_call: TRBJ2-1; clone_size: once; d_call: TRBD1; v_call: TRBV29-1; cdr3_aa: CSVQGRGRAFF; cdr3_nt: TGCAGCGTCCAAGGCAGGGGGCGGGCGTTCTTC
j_call: TRBJ2-7; clone_size: few; d_call: TRBD1; v_call: TRBV28; cdr3_aa: CASALGQGAYEQYF; cdr3_nt: TGTGCCAGCGCCCTTGGGCAGGGGGCCTACGAGCAGTACTTC
j_call: TRBJ2-7; clone_size: -; d_call: -; v_call: TRBV5-1; cdr3_aa: CASSLEEKADYEQYF; cdr3_nt: TGCGCCAGCAGCTTGGAGGAAAAAGCGGACTACGAGCAGTACTTC
j_call: TRBJ1-4; clone_size: once; d_call: -; v_call: TRBV7-2; cdr3_aa: CASSYSLQEEKLFF; cdr3_nt: TGTGCCAGCAGCTACTCCCTACAGGAGGAAAAACTGTTTTTT
j_call: TRBJ2-7; clone_size: -; d_call: -; v_call: TRBV12-3/TRBV12-4; cdr3_aa: CASKSSWRAYEQYF; cdr3_nt: TGTGCCAGCAAATCTAGCTGGAGGGCCTACGAGCAGTACTTC
j_call: TRBJ2-1; clone_size: many; d_call: TRBD2; v_call: TRBV27; cdr3_aa: CATRGGQGNYNEQFF; cdr3_nt: TGTGCCACCCGCGGGGGGCAAGGGAACTACAATGAGCAGTTCTTC
j_call: TRBJ1-5; clone_size: -; d_call: -; v_call: TRBV29-1; cdr3_aa: CSGLNQPQHF; cdr3_nt: TGCAGCGGACTGAATCAGCCCCAGCATTTT
j_call: TRBJ2-1; clone_size: -; d_call: TRBD2; v_call: TRBV20-1; cdr3_aa: CSARPPAGGYNEQFF; cdr3_nt: TGCAGTGCTAGGCCACCAGCGGGGGGTTACAATGAGCAGTTCTTC
j_call: TRBJ2-6; clone_size: -; d_call: -; v_call: TRBV7-7; cdr3_aa: CASSPEFSGANVLTF; cdr3_nt: TGTGCCAGCAGCCCGGAGTTCTCTGGGGCCAACGTCCTGACTTTC
j_call: TRBJ2-1; clone_size: few; d_call: -; v_call: TRBV4-2; cdr3_aa: CASSQDGESSYNEQFF; cdr3_nt: TGTGCCAGCAGCCAGGACGGGGAGAGCTCCTACAATGAGCAGTTCTTC
j_call: TRBJ2-5; clone_size: -; d_call: -; v_call: TRBV20-1; cdr3_aa: CSASLSRGRQETQYF; cdr3_nt: TGCAGTGCAAGTCTCTCCAGGGGAAGACAAGAGACCCAGTACTTC
j_call: TRBJ1-2; clone_size: -; d_call: -; v_call: TRBV7-2; cdr3_aa: CASSIQGANYGYTF; cdr3_nt: TGTGCCAGCAGCATTCAGGGAGCTAACTATGGCTACACCTTC
j_call: TRBJ2-1; clone_size: many; d_call: -; v_call: TRBV10-3; cdr3_aa: CAISDPRESAYNEQFF; cdr3_nt: TGTGCCATCAGTGACCCGCGGGAATCGGCCTACAATGAGCAGTTCTTC
j_call: TRBJ2-5; clone_size: -; d_call: TRBD2; v_call: TRBV3-1; cdr3_aa: CASSHPLAGEETQYF; cdr3_nt: TGTGCCAGCAGCCATCCACTAGCGGGAGAAGAGACCCAGTACTTC
j_call: TRBJ1-4; clone_size: many; d_call: TRBD1; v_call: TRBV29-1; cdr3_aa: CSAQAPGQEKLFF; cdr3_nt: TGCAGCGCCCAAGCCCCGGGACAGGAAAAACTGTTTTTT
j_call: TRBJ2-3; clone_size: -; d_call: -; v_call: TRBV12-3/TRBV12-4; cdr3_aa: CASRLAGAQYF; cdr3_nt: TGTGCCAGCAGGCTAGCAGGCGCGCAGTATTTT
j_call: TRBJ1-4; clone_size: -; d_call: -; v_call: TRBV28; cdr3_aa: CASSSGSSNEKLFF; cdr3_nt: TGTGCCAGCAGTTCAGGGTCAAGTAATGAAAAACTGTTTTTT
j_call: TRBJ2-5; clone_size: -; d_call: -; v_call: TRBV20-1; cdr3_aa: CSAALPVETQYF; cdr3_nt: TGCAGTGCCGCACTACCCGTGGAGACCCAGTACTTC
j_call: TRBJ1-2; clone_size: -; d_call: -; v_call: TRBV28; cdr3_aa: CASRMVNYGYTF; cdr3_nt: TGTGCCAGCAGAATGGTTAACTATGGCTACACCTTC
j_call: TRBJ2-7; clone_size: few; d_call: TRBD2; v_call: TRBV20-1; cdr3_aa: CSAIIPGGPYEQYF; cdr3_nt: TGCAGTGCTATCATCCCGGGAGGGCCCTACGAGCAGTACTTC
j_call: TRBJ2-6; clone_size: few; d_call: -; v_call: TRBV5-1; cdr3_aa: CASSTLSGANVLTF; cdr3_nt: TGCGCCAGCAGCACCCTTTCTGGGGCCAACGTCCTGACTTTC
j_call: TRBJ1-2; clone_size: -; d_call: -; v_call: TRBV28; cdr3_aa: CASSFPNEGHYGYTF; cdr3_nt: TGTGCCAGCAGTTTCCCTAATGAGGGACACTATGGCTACACCTTC
j_call: TRBJ2-1; clone_size: few; d_call: TRBD2; v_call: TRBV7-8; cdr3_aa: CASSGMTSGVSYNEQFF; cdr3_nt: TGTGCCAGCAGCGGCATGACTAGCGGGGTCTCCTACAATGAGCAGTTCTTC
j_call: TRBJ1-2; clone_size: few; d_call: -; v_call: TRBV5-1; cdr3_aa: CASHEGYSRRGNYGYTF; cdr3_nt: TGCGCCAGCCACGAGGGGTATTCGCGGAGAGGGAACTATGGCTACACCTTC
j_call: TRBJ2-2; clone_size: -; d_call: TRBD2; v_call: TRBV10-3; cdr3_aa: CAISLAGTGELFF; cdr3_nt: TGTGCCATCAGCCTAGCGGGCACCGGGGAGCTGTTTTTT
j_call: TRBJ2-1; clone_size: -; d_call: -; v_call: TRBV29-1; cdr3_aa: CSVEKSHQGGASYNEQFF; cdr3_nt: TGCAGCGTTGAGAAGTCCCACCAGGGGGGGGCCTCCTACAATGAGCAGTTCTTC
j_call: TRBJ2-1; clone_size: many; d_call: TRBD2; v_call: TRBV6-5; cdr3_aa: CASREGLAGYNEQFF; cdr3_nt: TGTGCCAGCAGAGAGGGACTAGCGGGCTACAATGAGCAGTTCTTC
j_call: TRBJ2-5; clone_size: -; d_call: TRBD2; v_call: TRBV20-1; cdr3_aa: CSGSGGLAGMETQYF; cdr3_nt: TGCAGTGGAAGCGGAGGACTAGCGGGAATGGAGACCCAGTACTTC
j_call: TRBJ2-1; clone_size: few; d_call: TRBD2; v_call: TRBV20-1; cdr3_aa: CSAMLAGVNNEQFF; cdr3_nt: TGCAGTGCTATGCTAGCGGGGGTCAACAATGAGCAGTTCTTC
j_call: TRBJ2-5; clone_size: -; d_call: TRBD2; v_call: TRBV29-1; cdr3_aa: CSVDRRGGTSYETQYF; cdr3_nt: TGCAGCGTTGATCGGCGGGGAGGGACTAGCTACGAGACCCAGTACTTC
j_call: TRBJ2-5; clone_size: -; d_call: -; v_call: TRBV6-6; cdr3_aa: CASSYSAGEETQYF; cdr3_nt: TGTGCCAGCAGTTACTCTGCGGGCGAGGAGACCCAGTACTTC
j_call: TRBJ2-7; clone_size: few; d_call: TRBD1; v_call: TRBV6-2/TRBV6-3; cdr3_aa: CASSSRQGFEEQYF; cdr3_nt: TGTGCCAGCAGTTCGAGACAGGGGTTTGAGGAGCAGTACTTC
j_call: TRBJ2-5; clone_size: few; d_call: TRBD1; v_call: TRBV7-2; cdr3_aa: CASGRGQEETQYF; cdr3_nt: TGTGCCAGCGGTCGAGGACAGGAAGAGACCCAGTACTTC
j_call: TRBJ1-1; clone_size: -; d_call: -; v_call: TRBV20-1; cdr3_aa: CSAQKGRNTEAFF; cdr3_nt: TGCAGTGCGCAAAAGGGGAGGAACACTGAAGCTTTCTTT
j_call: TRBJ2-1; clone_size: -; d_call: TRBD2; v_call: TRBV20-1; cdr3_aa: CSAARELETQFF; cdr3_nt: TGCAGTGCTGCGCGGGAGCTGGAGACCCAGTTCTTC
j_call: TRBJ2-1; clone_size: many; d_call: TRBD2; v_call: TRBV19; cdr3_aa: CASSSAGGTNEQFF; cdr3_nt: TGTGCCAGTAGTTCAGCGGGGGGTACCAATGAGCAGTTCTTC
j_call: TRBJ2-3; clone_size: -; d_call: TRBD1; v_call: TRBV15; cdr3_aa: CAASVDRVTDTQYF; cdr3_nt: TGTGCCGCCAGTGTGGACAGGGTGACAGATACGCAGTATTTT
j_call: TRBJ2-7; clone_size: many; d_call: TRBD2; v_call: TRBV20-1; cdr3_aa: CSARGRTRAYEQYF; cdr3_nt: TGCAGTGCTAGAGGCCGGACTAGGGCCTACGAGCAGTACTTC
j_call: TRBJ2-2; clone_size: few; d_call: -; v_call: TRBV7-2; cdr3_aa: CASRPNGGTGELFF; cdr3_nt: TGTGCCAGCAGACCCAATGGAGGGACCGGGGAGCTGTTTTTT
j_call: TRBJ2-1; clone_size: few; d_call: -; v_call: TRBV28; cdr3_aa: CAGGTVLGGYNEQFF; cdr3_nt: TGTGCCGGAGGGACCGTTTTAGGAGGATACAATGAGCAGTTCTTC
j_call: TRBJ2-3; clone_size: once; d_call: TRBD2; v_call: TRBV7-8; cdr3_aa: CASSLGTSGGLDTQYF; cdr3_nt: TGTGCCAGCAGCTTAGGGACTAGCGGGGGTTTGGATACGCAGTATTTT
j_call: TRBJ2-1; clone_size: -; d_call: -; v_call: TRBV28; cdr3_aa: CASSYRDSYNEQFF; cdr3_nt: TGTGCCAGCAGCTACCGGGACTCCTACAATGAGCAGTTCTTC
j_call: TRBJ2-7; clone_size: -; d_call: -; v_call: TRBV27; cdr3_aa: CASSLSGHSSYEQYF; cdr3_nt: TGTGCCAGCAGTTTATCGGGACATAGCTCCTACGAGCAGTACTTC